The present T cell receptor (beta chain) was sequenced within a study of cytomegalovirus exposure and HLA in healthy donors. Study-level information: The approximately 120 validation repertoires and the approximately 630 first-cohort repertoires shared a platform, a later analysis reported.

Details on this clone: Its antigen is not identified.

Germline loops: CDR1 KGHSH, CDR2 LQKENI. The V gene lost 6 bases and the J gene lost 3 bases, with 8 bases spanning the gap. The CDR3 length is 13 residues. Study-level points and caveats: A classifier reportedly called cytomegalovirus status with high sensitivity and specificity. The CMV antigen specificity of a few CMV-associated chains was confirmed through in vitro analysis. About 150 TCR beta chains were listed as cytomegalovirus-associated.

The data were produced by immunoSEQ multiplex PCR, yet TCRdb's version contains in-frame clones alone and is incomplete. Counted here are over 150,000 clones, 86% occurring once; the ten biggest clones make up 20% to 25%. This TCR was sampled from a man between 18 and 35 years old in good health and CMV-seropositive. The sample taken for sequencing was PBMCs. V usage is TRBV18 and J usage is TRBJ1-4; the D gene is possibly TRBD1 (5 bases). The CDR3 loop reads CASSGGPNEKLFF. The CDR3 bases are TGTGCCAGCTCGGGGGGACCTAATGAAAAACTGTTTTTT. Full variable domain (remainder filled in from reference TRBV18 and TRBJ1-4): NAGVMQNPRHLVRRRGQEARLRCSPMKGHSHVYWYRQLPEEGLKFMVYLQKENIIDESGMPKERFSAEFPKEGPSILRIQQVVRGDSAAYFCASSGGPNEKLFFGSGTQLSVL.